This TCR beta chain derives from a study of tissue T cells after allogeneic stem cell transplantation. Clones were sequenced by immunoSEQ multiplex PCR, and TCRdb holds only the in-frame ones, with some missing. The profile shows about 48,000 clones, around 67% of them singletons. CDR3 size: 15 residues. Germline V lookup: CDR1 NNHDY, CDR2 SYVADS. Trimming cost V 4 bases and J 2 bases; bases outside gene matches: 5. Whole-study results and caveats: Across patients, clones rarely overlapped, yet motif clusters were shared tissue-specifically. Which tissue TCRs were alloreactive or antigen-specific was not determined. Some clones might be persisting host cells. Anatomically similar tissues had similar TCR repertoires within each patient. Blood and spleen captured only part of the tissue TCR repertoire.

This clone is a singleton in its sample. The antigen is unknown. Gene names are the mouse ones. The read falls 1 residue short of the CDR3 end, and the missing part is taken from the germline J gene. The TCR was taken from a pool of C57BL/6 mice in good health. The sequenced sample was sorted cells pooled from one or two spleens. The chain joins TRBV13-3 to TRBJ2-4; 9 nucleotides agree with TRBD2. The sequenced part of the CDR3 DNA is TGTGCCAGCAGTCCTGACTGGGGGTTTCAAAACACCTTGTAC. It codes for CASSPDWGFQNTLY. The CDR3 in full is CASSPDWGFQNTLYF. Full variable domain (outside the CDR3, taken from reference TRBV13-3 and TRBJ2-4): EAAVTQSPRSKVAVTGGKVTLSCHQTNNHDYMYWYRQDTGHGLRLIHYSYVADSTEKGDIPDGYKASRPSQENFSLILELASLSQTAVYFCASSPDWGFQNTLYFGAGTRLSVL.